The text below deals with one T cell receptor (beta chain). The CDR3 is made up of 18 amino acids. V lost 4 bases, J lost 2 bases, and 15 bases stayed unmatched. From germline, CDR1 is SGHRS and CDR2 YFSETQ. Some clones are missing from TCRdb's copy, which holds only in-frame ones; the method was immunoSEQ multiplex PCR. The table includes 70,000 to 90,000 clones, 90% detected once. This sample was taken from a study of blood T cell repertoires in COVID-19. Sequencing input: peripheral blood. The receptor was derived from a human donor in a cohort sampled during active COVID-19. The chain couples TRBV5-1 to TRBJ2-5, with 9 bases fitting TRBD2. In DNA form, the CDR3 reads TGCGCCAGCAGCGGATCGGGACTAGCAAACCTTAATCAAGAGACCCAGTACTTC. Translation gives CASSGSGLANLNQETQYF. Together with reference TRBV5-1 and TRBJ2-5, the CDR3 gives the full variable domain: KAGVTQTPRYLIKTRGQQVTLSCSPISGHRSVSWYQQTPGQGLQFLFEYFSETQRNKGNFPGRFSGRQFSNSRSEMNVSTLELGDSALYLCASSGSGLANLNQETQYFGPGTRLLVL.